The sequence of this T cell receptor (beta chain) was determined in a study of tumor and adjacent non-tumor tissue in lung cancer. Study-level findings and limits: Patients with more diverse tumor TCRs had worse survival. Top 100 clones took a larger repertoire share in normal lung.

RNA was extracted from bulk tissue without any cell sorting. TCRbeta libraries were built with three rounds of nested PCR, modified from ARM-PCR. MiXCR, run by TCRdb on the multiplex PCR reads, gives a single entry per CDR3 protein. The table lists approximately 100,000 distinct CDR3 sequences, around 75% of them singletons, with 30% to 45% in the top ten. As to this clonotype: Its antigen is unidentified. At one boundary the junction diverges from the germline segment, which might be a read error.

The origin of this receptor is a woman aged 60-70 years with non-small cell lung cancer. Material: lung tumor tissue.

CDR3 protein: CSCRDPTYNEQLF. The CDR3 region has the DNA TGCAGTTGCCGGGACCCAACCTACAATGAGCAGTTGTTC. The chain joins TRBV20-1 to TRBJ2-1; the D call may be TRBD1 or TRBD2 (5 bases each). Germline V gives CDR1 DFQATT, CDR2 SNEGSKA (reference sequence). The CDR3 has 13 amino acids.